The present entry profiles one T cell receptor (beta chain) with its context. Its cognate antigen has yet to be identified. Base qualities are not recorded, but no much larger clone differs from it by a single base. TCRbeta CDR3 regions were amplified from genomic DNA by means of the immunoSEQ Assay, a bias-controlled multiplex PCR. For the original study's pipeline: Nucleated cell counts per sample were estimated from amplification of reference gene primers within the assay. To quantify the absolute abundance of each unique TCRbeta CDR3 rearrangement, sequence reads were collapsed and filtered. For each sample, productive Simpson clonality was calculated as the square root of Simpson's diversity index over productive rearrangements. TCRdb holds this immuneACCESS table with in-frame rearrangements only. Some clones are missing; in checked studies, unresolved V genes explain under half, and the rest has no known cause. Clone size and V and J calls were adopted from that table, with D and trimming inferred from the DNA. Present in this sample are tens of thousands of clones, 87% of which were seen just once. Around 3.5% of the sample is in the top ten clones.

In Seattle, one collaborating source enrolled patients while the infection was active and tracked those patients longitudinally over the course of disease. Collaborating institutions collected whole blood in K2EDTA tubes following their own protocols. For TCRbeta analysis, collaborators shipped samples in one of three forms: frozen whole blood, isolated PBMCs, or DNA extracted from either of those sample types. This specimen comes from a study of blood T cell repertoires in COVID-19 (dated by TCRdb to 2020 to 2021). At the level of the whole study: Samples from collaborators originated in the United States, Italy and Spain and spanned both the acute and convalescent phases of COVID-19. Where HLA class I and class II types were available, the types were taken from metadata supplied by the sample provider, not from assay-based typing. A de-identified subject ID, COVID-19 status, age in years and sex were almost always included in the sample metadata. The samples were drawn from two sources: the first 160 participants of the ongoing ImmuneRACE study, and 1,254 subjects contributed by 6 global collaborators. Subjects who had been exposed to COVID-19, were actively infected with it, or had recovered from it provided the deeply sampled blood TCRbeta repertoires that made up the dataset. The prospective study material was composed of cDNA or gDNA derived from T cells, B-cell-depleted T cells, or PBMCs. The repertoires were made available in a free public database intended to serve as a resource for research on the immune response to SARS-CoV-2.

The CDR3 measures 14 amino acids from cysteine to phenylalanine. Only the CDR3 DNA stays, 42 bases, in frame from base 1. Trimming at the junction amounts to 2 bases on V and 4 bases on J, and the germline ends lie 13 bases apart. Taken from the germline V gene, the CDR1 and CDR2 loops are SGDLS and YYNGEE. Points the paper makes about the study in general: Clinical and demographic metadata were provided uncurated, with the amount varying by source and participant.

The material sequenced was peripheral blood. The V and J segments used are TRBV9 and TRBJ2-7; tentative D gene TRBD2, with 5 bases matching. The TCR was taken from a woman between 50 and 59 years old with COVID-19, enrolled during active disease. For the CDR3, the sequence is CASSVSGRGYEQYF. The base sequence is TGTGCCAGCAGCGTCTCGGGCCGGGGATACGAGCAGTACTTC.